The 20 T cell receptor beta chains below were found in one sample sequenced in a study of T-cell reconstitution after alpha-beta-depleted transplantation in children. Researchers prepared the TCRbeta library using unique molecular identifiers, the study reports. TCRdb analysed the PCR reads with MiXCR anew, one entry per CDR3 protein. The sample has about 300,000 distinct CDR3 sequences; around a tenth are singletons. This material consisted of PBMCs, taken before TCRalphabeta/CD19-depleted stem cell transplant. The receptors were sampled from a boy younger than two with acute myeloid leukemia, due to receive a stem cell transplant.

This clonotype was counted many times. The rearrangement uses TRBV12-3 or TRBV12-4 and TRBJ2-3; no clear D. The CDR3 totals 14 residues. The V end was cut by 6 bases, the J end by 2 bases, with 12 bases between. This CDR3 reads CASRLEAATDTQYF. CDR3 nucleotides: TGTGCCAGCAGACTTGAGGCGGCCACAGATACGCAGTATTTT.

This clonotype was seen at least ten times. The CDR3 here is CSARGLADSYEQYF. The DNA for the CDR3 is TGCAGTGCTAGAGGACTAGCGGACTCCTACGAGCAGTACTTC. The chain employs TRBV20-1 and TRBJ2-7, with TRBD2 matching 9 bases. V gave up 1 base and J gave up 0 bases; unmatched junction bases: 1. The CDR3 contains 14 residues. Germline-derived CDR1 and CDR2 are DFQATT and SNEGSKA (reference sequence).

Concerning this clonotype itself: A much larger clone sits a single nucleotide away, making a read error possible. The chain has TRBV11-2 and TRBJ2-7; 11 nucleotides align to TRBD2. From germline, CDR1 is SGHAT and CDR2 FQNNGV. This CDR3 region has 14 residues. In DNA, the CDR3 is TGTGCCAGCAGCTTCCGACTAGCGGGATACGAGCGGTACTTC. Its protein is CASSFRLAGYERYF.

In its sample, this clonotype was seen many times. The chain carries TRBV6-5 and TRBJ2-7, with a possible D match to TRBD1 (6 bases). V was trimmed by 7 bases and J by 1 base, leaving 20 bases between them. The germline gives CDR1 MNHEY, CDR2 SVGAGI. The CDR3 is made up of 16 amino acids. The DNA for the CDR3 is TGTGCCAGCACTAGAAATACAGGGTGGGGATCCTACGAGCAGTACTTC. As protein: CASTRNTGWGSYEQYF.

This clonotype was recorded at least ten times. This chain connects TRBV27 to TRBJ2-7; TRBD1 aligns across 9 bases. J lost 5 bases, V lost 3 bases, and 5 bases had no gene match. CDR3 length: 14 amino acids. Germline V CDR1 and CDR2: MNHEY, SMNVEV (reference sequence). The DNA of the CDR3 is TGTGCCAGCAGTTTGACAGGGGGGGGGGACGAGCAGTACTTC. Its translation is CASSLTGGGDEQYF.

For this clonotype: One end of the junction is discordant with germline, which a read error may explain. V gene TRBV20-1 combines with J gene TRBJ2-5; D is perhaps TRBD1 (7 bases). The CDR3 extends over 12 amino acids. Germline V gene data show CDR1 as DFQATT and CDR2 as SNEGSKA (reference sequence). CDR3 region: CCAYQGGETQYF. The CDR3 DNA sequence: TGCTGTGCTTATCAGGGGGGTGAGACCCAGTACTTC.

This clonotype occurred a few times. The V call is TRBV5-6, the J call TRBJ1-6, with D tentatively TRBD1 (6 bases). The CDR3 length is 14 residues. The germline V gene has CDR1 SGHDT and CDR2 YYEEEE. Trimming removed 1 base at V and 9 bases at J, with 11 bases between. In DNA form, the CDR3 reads TGTGCCAGCAGCTTGTCAGGGGCGACTTCACCCCTCCACTTT. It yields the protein CASSLSGATSPLHF.

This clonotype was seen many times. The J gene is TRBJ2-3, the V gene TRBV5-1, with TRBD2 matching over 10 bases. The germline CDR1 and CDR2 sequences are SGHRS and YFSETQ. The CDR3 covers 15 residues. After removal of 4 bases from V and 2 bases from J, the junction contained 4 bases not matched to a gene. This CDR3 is CASSPGTSDTDTQYF. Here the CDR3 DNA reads TGCGCCAGCAGCCCTGGGACTAGCGACACAGATACGCAGTATTTT.

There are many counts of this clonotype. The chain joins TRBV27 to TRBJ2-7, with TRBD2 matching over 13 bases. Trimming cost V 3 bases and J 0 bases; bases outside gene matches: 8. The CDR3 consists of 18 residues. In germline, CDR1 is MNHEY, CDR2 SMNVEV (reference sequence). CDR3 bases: TGTGCCAGCAGTTTCCCACTAGCGGGAGGGTCTCGCTCCTACGAGCAGTACTTC. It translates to CASSFPLAGGSRSYEQYF.

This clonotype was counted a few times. In DNA form, the CDR3 reads TGTGCCAGCAGCTTAGTTCGACTAGCTGAGACCCAGTACTTC. Protein sequence: CASSLVRLAETQYF. This chain uses TRBV11-2 with TRBJ2-5; TRBD2 matches at 7 bases. The V gene's germline CDR1 is SGHAT and CDR2 FQNNGV. Losses at the gene ends were 1 base for V and 5 bases for J; bases not matched to a gene: 4. This CDR3 is 14 amino acids long. The whole variable domain, remainder taken from reference TRBV11-2 and TRBJ2-5, is EAGVAQSPRYKIIEKRQSVAFWCNPISGHATLYWYQQILGQGPKLLIQFQNNGVVDDSQLPKDRFSAERLKGVDSTLKIQPAKLEDSAVYLCASSLVRLAETQYFGPGTRLLVL.

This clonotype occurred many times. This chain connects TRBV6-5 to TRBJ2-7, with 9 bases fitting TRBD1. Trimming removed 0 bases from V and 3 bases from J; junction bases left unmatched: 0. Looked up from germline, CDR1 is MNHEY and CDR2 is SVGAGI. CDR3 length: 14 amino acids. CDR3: CASSYSGQGYEQYF. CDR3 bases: TGTGCCAGCAGTTACTCGGGACAGGGCTACGAGCAGTACTTC.

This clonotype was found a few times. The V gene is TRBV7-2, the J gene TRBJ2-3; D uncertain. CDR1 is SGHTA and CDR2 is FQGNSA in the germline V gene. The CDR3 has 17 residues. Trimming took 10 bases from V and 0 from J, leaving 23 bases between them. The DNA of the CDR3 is TGTGCCACCAGAATCACGTGGGCTGACCTTAGCACAGATACGCAGTATTTT. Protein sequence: CATRITWADLSTDTQYF.

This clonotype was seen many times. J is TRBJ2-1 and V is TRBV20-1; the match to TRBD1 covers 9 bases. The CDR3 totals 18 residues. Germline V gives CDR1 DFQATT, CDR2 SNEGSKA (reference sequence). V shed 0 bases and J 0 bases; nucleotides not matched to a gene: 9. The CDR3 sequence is CSARETGGKKGSYNEQFF. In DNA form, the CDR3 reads TGCAGTGCTAGAGAAACAGGGGGCAAGAAGGGCTCCTACAATGAGCAGTTCTTC.

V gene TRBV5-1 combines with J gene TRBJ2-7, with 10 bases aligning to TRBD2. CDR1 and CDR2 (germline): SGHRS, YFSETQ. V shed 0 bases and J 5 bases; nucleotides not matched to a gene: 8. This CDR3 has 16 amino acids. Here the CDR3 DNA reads TGCGCCAGCAGCTTGGGGGGGGCTAGCGGGGGAGACGAGCAGTACTTC. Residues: CASSLGGASGGDEQYF.

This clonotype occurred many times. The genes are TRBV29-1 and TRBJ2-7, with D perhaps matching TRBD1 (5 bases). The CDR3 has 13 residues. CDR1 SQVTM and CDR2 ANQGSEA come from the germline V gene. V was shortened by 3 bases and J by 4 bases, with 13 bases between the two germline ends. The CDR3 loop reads CSVEGQNSYEQYF. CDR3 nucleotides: TGCAGCGTTGAGGGGCAGAACAGTTACGAGCAGTACTTC.

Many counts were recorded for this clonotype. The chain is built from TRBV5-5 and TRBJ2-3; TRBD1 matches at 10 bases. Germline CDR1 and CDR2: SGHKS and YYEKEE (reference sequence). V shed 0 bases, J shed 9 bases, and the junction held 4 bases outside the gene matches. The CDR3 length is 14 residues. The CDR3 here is CASSLGGQGRTQYF. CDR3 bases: TGTGCCAGCAGCTTGGGGGGACAGGGGAGAACGCAGTATTTT.

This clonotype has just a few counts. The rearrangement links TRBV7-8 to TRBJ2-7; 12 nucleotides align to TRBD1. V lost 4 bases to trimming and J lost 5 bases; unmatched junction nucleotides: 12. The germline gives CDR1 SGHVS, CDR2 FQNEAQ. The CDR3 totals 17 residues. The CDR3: CASSSPRRGQGAHEQYF. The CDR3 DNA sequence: TGTGCCAGCAGCTCCCCCCGAAGGGGACAGGGGGCCCACGAGCAGTACTTC.

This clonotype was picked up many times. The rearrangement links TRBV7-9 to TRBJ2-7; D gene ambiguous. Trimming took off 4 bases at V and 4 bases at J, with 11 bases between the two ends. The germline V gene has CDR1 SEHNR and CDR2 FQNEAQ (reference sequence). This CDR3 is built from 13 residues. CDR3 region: CASSSPVRYEQYF. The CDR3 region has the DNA TGTGCCAGCAGCTCCCCAGTAAGGTACGAGCAGTACTTC.

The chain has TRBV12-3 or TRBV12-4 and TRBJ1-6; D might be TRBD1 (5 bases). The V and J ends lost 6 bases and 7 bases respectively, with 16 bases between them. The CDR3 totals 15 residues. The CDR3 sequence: CASSLTPTENSPLHF. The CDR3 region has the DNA TGTGCCAGCAGCCTTACCCCGACAGAGAATTCACCCCTCCACTTT.

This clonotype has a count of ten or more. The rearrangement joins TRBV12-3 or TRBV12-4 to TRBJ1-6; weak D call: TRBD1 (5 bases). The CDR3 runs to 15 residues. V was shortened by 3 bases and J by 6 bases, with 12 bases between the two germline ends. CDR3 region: CASSLATAFNSPLHF. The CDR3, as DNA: TGTGCCAGCAGTTTGGCGACAGCCTTTAATTCACCCCTCCACTTT.